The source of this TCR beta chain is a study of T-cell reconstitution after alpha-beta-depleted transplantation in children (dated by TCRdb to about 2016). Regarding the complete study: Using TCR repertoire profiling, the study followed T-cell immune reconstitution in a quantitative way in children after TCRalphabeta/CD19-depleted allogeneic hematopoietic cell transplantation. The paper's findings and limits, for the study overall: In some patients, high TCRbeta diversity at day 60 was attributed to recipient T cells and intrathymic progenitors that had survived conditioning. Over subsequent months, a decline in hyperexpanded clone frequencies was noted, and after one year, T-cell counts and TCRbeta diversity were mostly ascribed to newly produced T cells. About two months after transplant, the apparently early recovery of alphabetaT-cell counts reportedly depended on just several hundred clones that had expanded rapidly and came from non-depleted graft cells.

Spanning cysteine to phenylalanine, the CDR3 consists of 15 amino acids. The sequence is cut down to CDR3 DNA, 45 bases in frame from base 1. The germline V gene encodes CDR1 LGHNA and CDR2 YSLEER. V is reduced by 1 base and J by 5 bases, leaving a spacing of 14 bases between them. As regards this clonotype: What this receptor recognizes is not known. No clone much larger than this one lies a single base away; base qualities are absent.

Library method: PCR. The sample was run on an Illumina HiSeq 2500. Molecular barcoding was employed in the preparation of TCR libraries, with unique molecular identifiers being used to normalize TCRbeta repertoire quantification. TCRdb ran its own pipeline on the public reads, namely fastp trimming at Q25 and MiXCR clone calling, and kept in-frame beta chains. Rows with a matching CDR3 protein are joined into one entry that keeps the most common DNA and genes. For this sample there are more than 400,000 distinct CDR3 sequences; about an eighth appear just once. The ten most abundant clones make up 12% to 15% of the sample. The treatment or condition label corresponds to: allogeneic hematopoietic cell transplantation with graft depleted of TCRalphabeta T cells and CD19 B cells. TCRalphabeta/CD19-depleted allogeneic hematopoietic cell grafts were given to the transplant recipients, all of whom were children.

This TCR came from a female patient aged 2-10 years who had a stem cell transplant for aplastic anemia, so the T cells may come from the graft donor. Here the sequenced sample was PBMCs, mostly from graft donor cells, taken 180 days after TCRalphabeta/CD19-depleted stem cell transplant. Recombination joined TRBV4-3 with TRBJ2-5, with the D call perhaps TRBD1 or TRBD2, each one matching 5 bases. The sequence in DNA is TGCGCCAGCAGCCAAGCGGGACCTGGATTTGAGACCCAGTACTTC. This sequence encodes CASSQAGPGFETQYF.